Following are 14 T cell receptor beta chains from one sample sequenced in a study of OX40 agonist ivuxolimab in advanced cancers. Method: immunoSEQ multiplex PCR; TCRdb's copy keeps in-frame clones and lacks some. The table lists around 41,000 clones, approximately 90% of them singletons. Sequencing was performed on CD4+ or CD8+ T cells sorted from blood, taken in a trial of the OX40 agonist ivuxolimab. The receptors here all came from an adult with an advanced solid tumor such as melanoma, head and neck, liver or kidney cancer.

The chain carries TRBV7-9 and TRBJ2-3; D is possibly TRBD1 or TRBD2 (5 bases each). The CDR3 sequence is 15 residues long. V was cut by 5 bases and J by 2 bases, with 14 bases left in between. Germline V gene sequence: CDR1 SEHNR, CDR2 FQNEAQ (reference sequence). The CDR3 coding sequence is TGTGCCAGCAGCCCCGGGTGGGGGAACACAGATACGCAGTATTTT. The encoded protein is CASSPGWGNTDTQYF.

A note on this clone: The junction departs from germline at one end; a sequencing error may be responsible. The V and J genes are TRBV11-2 and TRBJ2-5; the D gene is possibly TRBD2 (7 bases). CDR1 is SGHAT and CDR2 is FQNNGV in the germline V gene. The CDR3 is 15 amino acids. The CDR3, as DNA: TGTGCCAGCAGCTTAAGAGTGGGGGGGCAAGGGACCCAGTACTTC. The encoded protein is CASSLRVGGQGTQYF.

The chain has TRBV5-4 and TRBJ1-2, with unresolved D. V was clipped by 0 bases and J by 7 bases, with 10 bases between them. CDR3 length: 13 amino acids. Germline V gene data show CDR1 as SGHNT and CDR2 as YYREEE (reference sequence). Written as DNA, the CDR3 is TGTGCCAGCAGCTTGGAAGGGATAGGTGGCTACACCTTC. It encodes CASSLEGIGGYTF.

For the CDR3, the DNA is TGTGCCAGCAGTTACTCGATTGGACAGGGGGACATTCAGTACTTC. Its translation: CASSYSIGQGDIQYF. The rearrangement links TRBV6-5 to TRBJ2-4; 10 positions match TRBD1. Germline lookup yields CDR1 MNHEY and CDR2 SVGAGI. Trimming cost V 0 bases and J 8 bases; bases outside gene matches: 4. This CDR3 contains 15 residues.

The chain recombines TRBV2 with TRBJ1-5; no reliable D call. The germline V gene has CDR1 SNHLY and CDR2 FYNNEI. V was shortened by 6 bases and J by 0 bases, with 9 bases between the two germline ends. The CDR3 is 14 amino acids. The CDR3 loop reads CASSTTDSNQPQHF. The CDR3 DNA is TGTGCCAGCAGCACAACAGATAGCAATCAGCCCCAGCATTTT.

The V call is TRBV19, the J call TRBJ2-7, with D perhaps matching TRBD1 or TRBD2 (5 bases each). V was pared by 5 bases and J by 12 bases, with 17 bases between. In germline, CDR1 is LNHDA, CDR2 SQIVND (reference sequence). The CDR3 runs 12 residues. CDR3 sequence: CASSSSGTTVYF. The CDR3 coding sequence is TGTGCCAGTAGTTCATCCGGGACCACGGTGTACTTC. The variable domain in full, with the rest retrieved from reference TRBV19 and TRBJ2-7, is DGGITQSPKYLFRKEGQNVTLSCEQNLNHDAMYWYRQDPGQGLRLIYYSQIVNDFQKGDIAEGYSVSREKKESFPLTVTSAQKNPTAFYLCASSSSGTTVYFGPGTRLTVT.

The chain recombines TRBV28 with TRBJ1-2, with D uncertain. CDR3 size: 15 residues. Germline V lookup: CDR1 MDHEN, CDR2 SYDVKM. The V end lost 4 bases, the J end lost 5 bases, and 17 bases lay between the germline ends. CDR3 loop: CASSSSTSRFYGYTF. CDR3 coding DNA: TGTGCCAGCAGTTCCTCTACCTCCCGATTTTATGGCTACACCTTC.

The rearrangement joins TRBV19 to TRBJ2-2; D possibly corresponds to TRBD2 (6 bases). Trimming removed 1 base from V and 3 bases from J, with 15 bases in between. In germline, CDR1 is LNHDA, CDR2 SQIVND (reference sequence). The CDR3 is 17 residues long. The CDR3 DNA reads as TGTGCCAGTAGTATAGTAAGGGGAGGCCTCGACACCGGGGAGCTGTTTTTT. This gives the protein CASSIVRGGLDTGELFF.

The rearrangement uses TRBV27 and TRBJ1-2, with D perhaps matching TRBD1 (5 bases). Trimming shortened V by 2 bases and J by 3 bases, and 13 bases separated the two germline ends. The CDR3 is made up of 15 amino acids. The germline V gene encodes CDR1 MNHEY and CDR2 SMNVEV (reference sequence). The CDR3 loop reads CASSLKGPYHYGYTF. The CDR3, as DNA: TGTGCCAGCAGTTTAAAGGGGCCCTACCACTATGGCTACACCTTC.

The chain carries TRBV29-1 and TRBJ1-1; 7 bases match TRBD1. With V trimmed by 5 bases and J by 1 base, 1 base remained unmatched. The CDR3 has 12 amino acids. The germline V gene encodes CDR1 SQVTM and CDR2 ANQGSEA. The CDR3 region has the DNA TGCAGCGTTTGGACAGGGAACACTGAAGCTTTCTTT. Amino acid sequence: CSVWTGNTEAFF.

The chain uses TRBV9 and TRBJ2-6, with 11 nucleotides matching TRBD1. Looked up from germline, CDR1 is SGDLS and CDR2 is YYNGEE. The CDR3 sequence is 18 residues long. V was clipped by 0 bases and J by 3 bases; unmatched bases: 5. In DNA form, the CDR3 reads TGTGCCAGCAGCGTAGGAAGGGACAGGGGGTTTGGGGCCAACGTCCTGACTTTC. Residues: CASSVGRDRGFGANVLTF.

The CDR3 loop reads CASSPRQGFPSYGYTF. CDR3 DNA: TGCGCCAGCAGCCCGAGACAGGGGTTTCCTAGCTATGGCTACACCTTC. V is TRBV5-1 and J is TRBJ1-2; 8 bases match TRBD1. Germline CDR1 is SGHRS and CDR2 is YFSETQ. The ends lost 4 bases at V and 4 bases at J; junction bases unmatched: 12. This CDR3 is 16 amino acids long.

This chain connects TRBV19 to TRBJ2-5, with D possibly called TRBD1 or TRBD2 (6 bases each). Deletions cut 6 bases from V and 6 bases from J, with 17 bases between. Germline V gene sequence: CDR1 LNHDA, CDR2 SQIVND (reference sequence). This CDR3 comprises 14 residues. CDR3 DNA: TGTGCCAGTAGCCTGGGGGGCCCAGAGAAGACCCAGTACTTC. This gives the protein CASSLGGPEKTQYF.

On this clone itself: In the same sample, other DNA sequences code for this CDR3. This chain uses TRBV7-3 with TRBJ2-3, with D perhaps TRBD1 (5 bases). From germline, CDR1 is SGHTA and CDR2 FQGTGA. This CDR3 has 15 amino acids. V dropped 5 bases and J dropped 0 bases, with 12 bases sitting between them. Here the CDR3 reads CASSLTGTSTDTQYF. CDR3 coding DNA: TGTGCCAGCAGCCTTACAGGCACTAGCACAGATACGCAGTATTTT.